This T cell receptor (beta chain) derives from a study of blood T cell repertoires in COVID-19. Study overall: Italy, Spain and the United States were the sources of the convalescent and acute COVID-19 samples. PBMCs, B-cell-depleted T cells, or T cells provided the cDNA or gDNA that made up the material.

The CDR3 extends over 13 amino acids. V was cut by 2 bases and J by 5 bases, with 9 bases left in between. In the authors' methods: Scientists estimated how many nucleated cells there were by amplifying reference gene primers. Repertoires were generated with immunoSEQ multiplex PCR, while TCRdb's copy carries only in-frame clones and drops some. For V, J and clone size, that table is used; D and trimming come from the DNA. Here the sample spans more than 80,000 clones, 70% to 75% being singletons. The source material was peripheral blood. The clonotype comes from a human donor with acute or convalescent COVID-19. The donor label of this sample is uncertain. The chain has TRBV12-3 or TRBV12-4 and TRBJ1-2; the D is unclear. CDR3 protein: CASSLMVGYGYTF. Written as DNA, the CDR3 is TGTGCCAGCAGTTTAATGGTCGGGTATGGCTACACCTTC.